This TCR beta chain was obtained from a study of T cell repertoires in cytomegalovirus infection. Turning to the study itself: Epitope selection comprised recently identified HLA-C-restricted CMV epitopes and well-studied HLA-B-restricted CMV epitopes. Indications of both CMV infection and matching HLA type were provided by public TCR beta signatures. Study-wide points: Dominant in the ex vivo response were TCR beta clonotypes restricted by HLA-C and specific for CMV.

Concerning this clonotype: Antigen: not known.

V lost 0 bases and J lost 7; bases outside the gene matches: 2. The CDR3 loop spans 15 amino acids. Germline V gene lookup returns CDR1 SGHDT and CDR2 YYEEEE. Each CDR3 protein gets one entry after TCRdb re-called the reads with MiXCR. Of about 360,000 distinct CDR3 sequences detected, 34% appear once; the ten largest clones hold approximately 15%. Sequenced material: cultured PBMCs, taken from culture after CMV antigen stimulation. The TCR originated in a human donor in good health (CMV status not recorded). Some clones in this sample may be carry-over from other donors' samples. The V call is TRBV5-6, the J call TRBJ1-6; 9 bases align to TRBD1. CDR3 sequence reads: CASSLAGQGNSPLHF. For the CDR3, the DNA is TGTGCCAGCAGCTTGGCAGGACAGGGGAATTCACCCCTCCACTTT.